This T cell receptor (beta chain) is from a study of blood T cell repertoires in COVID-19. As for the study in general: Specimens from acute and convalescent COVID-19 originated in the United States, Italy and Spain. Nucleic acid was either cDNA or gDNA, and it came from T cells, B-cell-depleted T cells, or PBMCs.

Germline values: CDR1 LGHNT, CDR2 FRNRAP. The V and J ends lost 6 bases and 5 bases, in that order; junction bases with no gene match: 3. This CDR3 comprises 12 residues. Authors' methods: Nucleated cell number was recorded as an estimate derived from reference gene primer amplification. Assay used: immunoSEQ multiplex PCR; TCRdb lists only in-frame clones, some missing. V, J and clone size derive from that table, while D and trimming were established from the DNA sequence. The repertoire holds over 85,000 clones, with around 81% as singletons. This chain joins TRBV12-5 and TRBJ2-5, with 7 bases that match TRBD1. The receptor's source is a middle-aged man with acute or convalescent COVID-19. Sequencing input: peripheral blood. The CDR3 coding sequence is TGTGCTAGTGGAAAGGGGGCCGAGACCCAGTACTTC. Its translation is CASGKGAETQYF.